This TCR beta chain emerged from a study of shared clonotypes between healthy human individuals. About the research overall: A donor's plate count was three for CD4 naive and three for CD4 memory; CD8 naive had two and CD8 memory one.

As to this clone: Its antigen is unknown.

Genomic DNA from each subset was divided evenly over several immunoSEQ plates. Profiling relied on immunoSEQ multiplex PCR, and the TCRdb table lists in-frame clones only, not all of them. The table shows 550,000 to 850,000 clones, with roughly two thirds occurring only once. The study's findings and limits: A reduction in generation probabilities was seen for non-shared clonotypes relative to those shared by all four donors. Generally, naive subsets (rather than memory subsets) showed larger estimated richness.

Trimming took 1 base from V and 2 from J, leaving 6 bases between them. In germline, CDR1 is LGHNA, CDR2 YNFKEQ. The length of the CDR3 is 13 residues. The chain combines TRBV4-2 with TRBJ2-7; D is unresolved. This receptor was taken from a woman aged 30 to 39 in good health. Sequencing input: memory CD4+ T cells sorted from blood. Subset reported: CD45RA-negative fraction. CDR3 DNA: TGTGCCAGCAGCCAAGGGCTAGCCTACGAGCAGTACTTC. This encodes CASSQGLAYEQYF.